The 24 T cell receptor beta chains presented below share a single source sample, sequenced in a study of CD8 T cells in Susac syndrome. cDNA came from around 0.5 to 1 ug RNA primed by random hexamers. Each CDR3 protein is one row after TCRdb ran MiXCR on the immunoSEQ multiplex PCR reads. The data show some 110,000 distinct CDR3 sequences, just under 95% seen once. The sample was CD8+ T cells from PBMCs. These receptors came from a human donor with Susac syndrome.

The chain links TRBV24-1 to TRBJ2-3; TRBD2 agrees at 11 bases. CDR1 and CDR2 from the germline V gene are KGHDR and SFDVKD. The CDR3 spans 15 residues. V lost 5 bases to trimming and J lost 5 bases; unmatched junction nucleotides: 5. The CDR3 reads CATSGSGGVGDTQYF. Here the CDR3 DNA reads TGTGCCACCAGTGGTAGCGGGGGGGTTGGAGATACGCAGTATTTT.

The CDR3: CASSQPGTVSSYEQYF. The CDR3 DNA reads TGCGCCAGCAGCCAACCCGGGACAGTGAGCTCCTACGAGCAGTACTTC. The gene calls are TRBV4-1 and TRBJ2-7; 7 positions agree with TRBD1. Germline values: CDR1 MGHRA, CDR2 YSYEKL. The CDR3 has 16 residues. V shed 2 bases and J 0 bases; nucleotides not matched to a gene: 7.

This rearrangement joins TRBV30 to TRBJ1-1, with D possibly TRBD1 on 5 matching bases. The CDR3 consists of 14 residues. V dropped 0 bases and J dropped 5 bases, with 13 bases sitting between them. Germline CDR1 reads GTSNPN; CDR2 reads SVGIG (reference sequence). The CDR3, as DNA: TGTGCCTGGAGTGTACTGATGGGGGGAACTGAAGCTTTCTTT. Translating it yields CAWSVLMGGTEAFF.

This chain's CDR3 is CSARDSIGTDFSYEQYF. The CDR3 nucleotides read TGCAGTGCTAGAGATTCCATAGGGACAGACTTCTCCTACGAGCAGTACTTC. The rearrangement joins TRBV20-1 to TRBJ2-7; the match to TRBD1 covers 7 bases. This CDR3 region has 17 residues. Trimming removed 0 bases from V and 0 bases from J; junction bases left unmatched: 11. Germline lookup yields CDR1 DFQATT and CDR2 SNEGSKA (reference sequence).

The V call is TRBV28, the J call TRBJ2-1; 10 bases line up with TRBD2. The CDR3 runs 17 residues. Per the germline V gene, CDR1 is MDHEN and CDR2 is SYDVKM. The junction had 10 bases not matched to a gene; V was cut back by 4 bases and J by 4 bases. The CDR3, as DNA: TGTGCCAGCAGTTCGCCCCTAGCGGGGGCCAAATACAATGAGCAGTTCTTC. Translation: CASSSPLAGAKYNEQFF.

The genes are TRBV15 and TRBJ2-1; TRBD1 agrees at 9 bases. CDR3 length equals 12 residues. Unmatched junction bases numbered 3, after V lost 9 bases and J lost 6 bases. Germline CDR1 reads LNHNV; CDR2 reads YYDKDF (reference sequence). CDR3 amino acids: CATGQGGNEQFF. The CDR3 DNA reads TGTGCCACGGGACAGGGCGGCAATGAGCAGTTCTTC. Full variable domain (remainder filled in from reference TRBV15 and TRBJ2-1): DAMVIQNPRYQVTQFGKPVTLSCSQTLNHNVMYWYQQKSSQAPKLLFHYYDKDFNNEADTPDNFQSRRPNTSFCFLDIRSPGLGDTAMYLCATGQGGNEQFFGPGTRLTVL.

This chain links TRBV4-2 with TRBJ2-7; D gene ambiguous. With 1 base removed from V and 3 bases from J, the gap between germline ends came to 10 bases. Germline loops: CDR1 LGHNA, CDR2 YNFKEQ. The CDR3 is 14 amino acids. CDR3 residues: CASSQGSPFYEQYF. CDR3 coding DNA: TGTGCCAGCAGCCAAGGTTCTCCATTCTACGAGCAGTACTTC.

The chain carries TRBV29-1 and TRBJ1-2; 7 positions match TRBD1. CDR3 length: 13 amino acids. The germline gives CDR1 SQVTM, CDR2 ANQGSEA. Trimming took 5 bases from V and 1 from J; bases not matched to a gene: 4. CDR3 protein: CSVPGDSNYGYTF. Written as DNA, the CDR3 is TGCAGCGTTCCAGGGGACAGTAACTATGGCTACACCTTC.

In its sample, this clonotype was seen once. The chain recombines TRBV29-1 with TRBJ2-3, with TRBD2 as a possible D gene (5 bases). V was pared by 7 bases and J by 2 bases, with 7 bases between. The germline V gene has CDR1 SQVTM and CDR2 ANQGSEA. This CDR3 comprises 11 residues. CDR3 sequence: CSAGLTDTQYF. CDR3 DNA sequence: TGCAGCGCAGGACTCACAGATACGCAGTATTTT.

This chain joins TRBV4-3 and TRBJ2-2, with 10 nucleotides matching TRBD1. J lost 6 bases, V lost 0 bases, and 7 bases had no gene match. From germline, CDR1 is LGHNA and CDR2 YSLEER. The length of the CDR3 is 17 residues. DNA for the CDR3: TGCGCCAGCAGCCAAGATCGGCCGGACAGGGGGGCCGGGGAGCTGTTTTTT. The encoded protein is CASSQDRPDRGAGELFF.

Here the CDR3 DNA reads TGTGCCAGCACTGGGAACACCGGGGAGCTGTTTTTT. The encoded protein is CASTGNTGELFF. The chain is built from TRBV13 and TRBJ2-2; unclear D gene. Trimming took off 7 bases at V and 1 base at J, with 4 bases between the two ends. The CDR3 consists of 12 residues. Germline CDR1 PRHDT, CDR2 FYEKMQ (reference sequence).

This sequence joins TRBV7-9 and TRBJ1-4; D may be TRBD1 (5 bases). V lost 3 bases, J lost 8 bases, and 16 bases lay in between. The germline V gene encodes CDR1 SEHNR and CDR2 FQNEAQ (reference sequence). The CDR3 runs to 15 residues. The CDR3 protein is CASSFVREGIEKLFF. The CDR3 DNA is TGTGCCAGCAGCTTCGTCAGGGAGGGGATCGAAAAACTGTTTTTT. Together with reference TRBV7-9 and TRBJ1-4, the CDR3 gives the full variable domain: DTGVSQNPRHKITKRGQNVTFRCDPISEHNRLYWYRQTLGQGPEFLTYFQNEAQLEKSRLLSDRFSAERPKGSFSTLEIQRTEQGDSAMYLCASSFVREGIEKLFFGSGTQLSVL.

V gene TRBV21-1 combines with J gene TRBJ2-5; the D call in the table, TRBD2, was not verified against the DNA. TRBV21-1 is shown as a pseudogene. The CDR3 loop spans 14 amino acids. The CDR3 loop is CASSKVGGKETQYF. CDR3 nucleotide sequence: TGTGCCAGCAGCAAAGTTGGAGGGAAAGAGACCCAGTACTTC.

This chain connects TRBV6-6 to TRBJ1-2; 8 bases map to TRBD1. After removal of 7 bases from V and 6 bases from J, the junction contained 7 bases not matched to a gene. This CDR3 spans 13 amino acids. CDR1 and CDR2 (germline): MNHNY, SVGAGI (reference sequence). CDR3 sequence reads: CASTEDRADGYTF. DNA for the CDR3: TGTGCCAGCACCGAGGACAGGGCAGATGGCTACACCTTC.

V usage is TRBV5-1 and J usage is TRBJ2-1; 7 bases map to TRBD2. The CDR3 spans 15 residues. Germline CDR1 reads SGHRS; CDR2 reads YFSETQ. V dropped 4 bases and J dropped 0; count of bases not matched to a gene: 4. In DNA, the CDR3 is TGCGCCAGCAGCGCCCTAGCGGACTCCTACAATGAGCAGTTCTTC. Translation: CASSALADSYNEQFF. The whole variable domain, filled in from reference TRBV5-1 and TRBJ2-1, reads KAGVTQTPRYLIKTRGQQVTLSCSPISGHRSVSWYQQTPGQGLQFLFEYFSETQRNKGNFPGRFSGRQFSNSRSEMNVSTLELGDSALYLCASSALADSYNEQFFGPGTRLTVL.

The chain uses TRBV30 and TRBJ2-1, with D perhaps matching TRBD1 (6 bases). Germline V CDR1 and CDR2: GTSNPN, SVGIG (reference sequence). The ends were cut back, 1 base at V and 8 bases at J, with 18 bases in the middle. The CDR3 loop spans 15 amino acids. The CDR3 is CAWSAGQGSKDEQFF. DNA for the CDR3: TGTGCCTGGAGTGCGGGACAAGGGTCTAAAGATGAGCAGTTCTTC.

The rearrangement joins TRBV13 to TRBJ1-1, with D unresolved. The V end lost 3 bases, the J end lost 6 bases, and 11 bases lay between the germline ends. The CDR3 runs to 13 residues. Germline CDR1 reads PRHDT; CDR2 reads FYEKMQ (reference sequence). The chain's CDR3 is CASSLLRSAEAFF. CDR3 sequence (DNA): TGTGCCAGCAGCTTGTTGAGGTCTGCTGAAGCTTTCTTT.

The genes are TRBV5-1 and TRBJ1-2; perhaps TRBD1 as D (5 bases). The germline gives CDR1 SGHRS, CDR2 YFSETQ. With 4 bases removed from V and 0 bases from J, the gap between germline ends came to 13 bases. The CDR3 length is 15 residues. The CDR3 reads CASSLGPPSNYGYTF. The CDR3 DNA reads as TGCGCCAGCAGCCTGGGACCGCCGTCTAACTATGGCTACACCTTC.

The V call is TRBV5-1, the J call TRBJ1-2, with D tentatively TRBD1 (6 bases). CDR1 and CDR2 from the germline V gene are SGHRS and YFSETQ. This CDR3 region has 14 residues. Trimming shortened V by 3 bases and J by 3 bases, and 12 bases separated the two germline ends. The CDR3 coding sequence is TGCGCCAGCAGCTCCCGGGAGGGGGACTATGGCTACACCTTC. It specifies CASSSREGDYGYTF.

The V gene is TRBV5-1, the J gene TRBJ1-4, with D possibly being TRBD1 (6 bases). Germline loops: CDR1 SGHRS, CDR2 YFSETQ. The CDR3 loop spans 14 amino acids. The V and J ends lost 4 bases and 7 bases respectively, with 14 bases between them. CDR3: CASSPLRDTEKLFF. The CDR3 nucleotides are TGCGCCAGCAGCCCCCTCCGGGACACTGAAAAACTGTTTTTT.

The rearrangement joins TRBV7-8 to TRBJ1-5, with D unclear. Germline CDR1 SGHVS, CDR2 FQNEAQ. The length of the CDR3 is 14 residues. V was cut by 5 bases and J by 6 bases, with 14 bases left in between. The CDR3 protein is CASSPGGPSQPQHF. The DNA of the CDR3 is TGTGCCAGCAGCCCTGGCGGGCCTAGTCAGCCCCAGCATTTT.

This clonotype has just a few counts. This chain joins TRBV10-3 and TRBJ1-5, with no clear D. The CDR3 sequence is 16 residues long. Trimming pared 1 base from V and 2 bases from J, leaving 12 bases between. Germline assignment: CDR1 ENHRY and CDR2 SYGVKD. The CDR3 region has the DNA TGTGCCATCAGTGAGTTATGGGGTGTCGGCAATCAGCCCCAGCATTTT. This gives the protein CAISELWGVGNQPQHF.

The V call is TRBV25-1, the J call TRBJ2-5; 11 bases agree with TRBD1. This CDR3 comprises 15 residues. Unmatched junction bases numbered 4, after V lost 2 bases and J lost 5 bases. Germline loops: CDR1 MGHDK, CDR2 SYGVNS. The CDR3 spells CASSEVGTGGETQYF. CDR3 nucleotides: TGTGCCAGCAGTGAAGTCGGGACAGGGGGGGAGACCCAGTACTTC.

The table lists this clonotype with a count of one. The V and J genes are TRBV11-2 and TRBJ2-5; 10 bases are shared with TRBD2. The CDR3 extends over 15 amino acids. The V segment lost 0 bases and the J segment 2 bases; nucleotides outside the gene matches: 0. The V gene's germline CDR1 is SGHAT and CDR2 FQNNGV. The CDR3 coding sequence is TGTGCCAGCAGCTTAGAACTAGCGGGACAAGAGACCCAGTACTTC. Amino acids: CASSLELAGQETQYF.